The T cell receptor (beta chain) described here comes from a study of CD8 T cells in ankylosing spondylitis (dated by TCRdb to about 2017). Regarding the complete study: To find TCR variants linked to disease, the study profiled T cell receptor beta repertoires in ankylosing spondylitis patients and healthy donors. In total, the full study cohort was made up of roughly 110 healthy donors and roughly 27 ankylosing spondylitis patients. Peripheral blood samples were taken, and synovial fluid was additionally collected from ankylosing spondylitis patients.

The instrument given in TCRdb is Illumina HiSeq 2500. Quantitative 5'-RACE with molecular barcodes was used to prepare TCR beta libraries. The paper's data handling went like this. To identify disease-linked TCR variants, a new computational method was used, one built on a probabilistic model of VDJ rearrangement. Using fastp at Q25 and MiXCR, TCRdb reprocessed the public reads and kept productive beta chains. Rows are unified per CDR3 protein, each entry keeping the most common DNA and genes. TCRdb's processing, not the study's, gives the V and J calls here. The table for this sample lists 50,000 to 60,000 distinct CDR3 sequences; less than 8.5% of them were counted only once. About 8.1% of the sample belongs to the ten largest clones. This clonotype has at least ten counts. What this receptor recognizes is not known. It has no much larger one-base neighbor in the sample; base qualities were not kept.

Trimming removed 5 bases from V and 5 bases from J, leaving 15 bases between the germline ends. The CDR1 and CDR2 encoded by the germline V gene are SQVTM and ANQGSEA. Reading from cysteine to phenylalanine, the CDR3 counts 13 amino acids. Of all the DNA, just the CDR3 is kept, 39 bases in frame from base 1. General study outcomes and caveats: A TCR beta motif of roughly 8 highly homologous amino acid variants appeared characteristic of blood from ankylosing spondylitis patients. The disease-linked clones were reported as significantly enriched in matched synovial fluid samples from ankylosing spondylitis patients. Some TCR beta motif variants had previously been reported in synovial fluid and blood of reactive arthritis patients, which suggested common disease-initiation mechanisms. The disease-linked clones had a CD8+ phenotype and were found at relatively low frequencies in peripheral blood.

The source is a female donor with ankylosing spondylitis or in good health (not recorded which). This receptor chain uses TRBV29-1 and TRBJ2-5; the D gene cannot be resolved reliably. Sequencing was done on a sample of blood, either unsorted or a sorted T cell fraction (not recorded which). CDR3 protein: CSVIPNVGETQYF. The nucleotide sequence is given as TGCAGCGTTATACCAAACGTCGGGGAGACCCAGTACTTC.